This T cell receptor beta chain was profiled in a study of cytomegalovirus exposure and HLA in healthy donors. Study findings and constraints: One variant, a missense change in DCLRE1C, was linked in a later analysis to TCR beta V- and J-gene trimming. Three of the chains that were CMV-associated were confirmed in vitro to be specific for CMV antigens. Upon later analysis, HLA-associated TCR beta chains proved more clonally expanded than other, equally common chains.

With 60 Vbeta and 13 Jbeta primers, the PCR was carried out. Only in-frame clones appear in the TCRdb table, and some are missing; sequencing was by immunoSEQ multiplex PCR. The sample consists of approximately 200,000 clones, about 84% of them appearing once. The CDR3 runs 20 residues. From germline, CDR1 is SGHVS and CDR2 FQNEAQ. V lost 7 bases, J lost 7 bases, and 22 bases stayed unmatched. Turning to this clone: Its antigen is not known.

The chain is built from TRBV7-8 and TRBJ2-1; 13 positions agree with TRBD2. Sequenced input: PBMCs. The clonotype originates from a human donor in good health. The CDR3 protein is CASIPLGLRIGLAGANEQFF. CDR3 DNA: TGTGCCAGCATCCCCCTCGGCTTGAGAATAGGACTAGCGGGAGCGAATGAGCAGTTCTTC.